This T cell receptor (beta chain) was identified in a study of cytomegalovirus exposure and HLA in healthy donors. Study background: From 170 million or so T cells, an earlier analysis saw 100 million to 140 million unique TCR beta sequences.

Regarding this clone: Its target is not known.

V was pared by 6 bases and J by 7 bases, with 13 bases between. Germline lookup yields CDR1 MDHEN and CDR2 SYDVKM. There are 12 residues in the CDR3. Researchers ran the PCR with 60 Vbeta and 13 Jbeta primers. This table comes from immunoSEQ multiplex PCR, and its TCRdb copy is limited to in-frame clones, with some not included. The data show about 60,000 clones, around 77% seen once. Study results and limitations: When a later analysis compared HLA-associated TCR beta chains with equally common others, the HLA-associated chains turned out to be more clonally expanded and to have lower generation probabilities. Among TCR beta chains, those listed as cytomegalovirus-associated numbered about 160. Cytomegalovirus status was reportedly diagnosed by the classifier with high sensitivity and specificity.

The TCR comes from a woman aged 40 to 55 in good health and CMV-seropositive. The chain recombines TRBV28 with TRBJ2-7; no reliable D call. Sequenced: PBMCs. CDR3 sequence: CASSPGLREQYF. CDR3 bases: TGTGCCAGCAGCCCCGGTTTGAGGGAGCAGTACTTC.